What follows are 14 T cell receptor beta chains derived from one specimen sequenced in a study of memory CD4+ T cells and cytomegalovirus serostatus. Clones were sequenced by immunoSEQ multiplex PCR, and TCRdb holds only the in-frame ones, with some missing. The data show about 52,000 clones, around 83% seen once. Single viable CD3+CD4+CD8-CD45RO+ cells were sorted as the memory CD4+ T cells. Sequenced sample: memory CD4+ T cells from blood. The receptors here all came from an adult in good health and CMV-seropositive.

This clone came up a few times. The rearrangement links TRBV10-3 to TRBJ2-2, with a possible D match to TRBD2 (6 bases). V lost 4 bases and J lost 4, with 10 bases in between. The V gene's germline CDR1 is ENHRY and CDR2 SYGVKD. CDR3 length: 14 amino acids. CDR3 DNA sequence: TGTGCCATCAGTGGCCGGGACTTCACCGGGGAGCTGTTTTTT. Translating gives CAISGRDFTGELFF.

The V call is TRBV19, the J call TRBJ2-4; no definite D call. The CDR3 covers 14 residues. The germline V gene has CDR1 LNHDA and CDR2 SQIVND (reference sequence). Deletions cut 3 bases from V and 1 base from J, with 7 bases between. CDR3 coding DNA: TGTGCCAGTAGTATGTCGGCGGCCAAAAACATTCAGTACTTC. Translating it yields CASSMSAAKNIQYF.

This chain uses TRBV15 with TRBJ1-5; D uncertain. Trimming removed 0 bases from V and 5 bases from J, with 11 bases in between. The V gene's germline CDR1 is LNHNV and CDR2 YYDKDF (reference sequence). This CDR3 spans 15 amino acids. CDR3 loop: CATSRDFRGDQPQHF. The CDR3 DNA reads TGTGCCACCAGCAGAGATTTTAGAGGAGATCAGCCCCAGCATTTT.

The CDR3 sequence: CASSFSLQANSPLHF. The DNA of the CDR3 is TGTGCCAGCAGCTTCAGCCTACAGGCGAATTCACCCCTCCACTTT. This rearrangement joins TRBV5-6 to TRBJ1-6; TRBD1 is a possible D gene (5 bases). Germline assignment: CDR1 SGHDT and CDR2 YYEEEE. The CDR3 runs to 15 residues. Trimming stripped 2 bases from V and 7 bases from J, with 13 bases between. The entire variable domain, with the rest obtained from reference TRBV5-6 and TRBJ1-6, is as follows: DAGVTQSPTHLIKTRGQQVTLRCSPKSGHDTVSWYQQALGQGPQFIFQYYEEEERQRGNFPDRFSGHQFPNYSSELNVNALLLGDSALYLCASSFSLQANSPLHFGNGTRLTVT.

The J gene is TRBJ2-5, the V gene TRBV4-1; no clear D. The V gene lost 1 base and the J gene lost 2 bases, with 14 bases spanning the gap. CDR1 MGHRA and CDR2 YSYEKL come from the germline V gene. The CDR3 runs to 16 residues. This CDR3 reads CASSQVGGRWQETQYF. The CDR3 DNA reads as TGCGCCAGCAGCCAAGTCGGCGGCAGGTGGCAAGAGACCCAGTACTTC.

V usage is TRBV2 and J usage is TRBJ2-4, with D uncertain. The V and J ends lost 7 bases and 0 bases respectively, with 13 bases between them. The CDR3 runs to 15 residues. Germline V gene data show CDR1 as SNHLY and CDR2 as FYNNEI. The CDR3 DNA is TGTGCCAGCACCCTGGGCAGAGGAGCCAAAAACATTCAGTACTTC. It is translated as CASTLGRGAKNIQYF. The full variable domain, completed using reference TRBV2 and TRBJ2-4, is EPEVTQTPSHQVTQMGQEVILRCVPISNHLYFYWYRQILGQKVEFLVSFYNNEISEKSEIFDDQFSVERPDGSNFTLKIRSTKLEDSAMYFCASTLGRGAKNIQYFGAGTRLSVL.

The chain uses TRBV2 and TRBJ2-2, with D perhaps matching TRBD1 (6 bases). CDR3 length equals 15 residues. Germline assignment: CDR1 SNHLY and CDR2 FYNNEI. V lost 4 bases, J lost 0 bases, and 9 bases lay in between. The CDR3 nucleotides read TGTGCCAGCAGTGTGGACAGTACGAACACCGGGGAGCTGTTTTTT. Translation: CASSVDSTNTGELFF.

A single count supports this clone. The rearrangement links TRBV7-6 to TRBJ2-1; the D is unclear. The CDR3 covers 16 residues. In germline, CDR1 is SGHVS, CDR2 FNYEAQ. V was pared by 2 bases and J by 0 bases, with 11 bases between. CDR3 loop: CASSLSSLSSYNEQFF. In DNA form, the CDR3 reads TGTGCCAGCAGCTTATCCAGTCTAAGCTCCTACAATGAGCAGTTCTTC.

CDR3 in DNA: TGTGCCAGCAGCCCTCACCTCCCCACAGATACGCAGTATTTT. Translating gives CASSPHLPTDTQYF. The gene calls are TRBV9 and TRBJ2-3; D gene uncertain. The V gene lost 4 bases and the J gene lost 2 bases, with 11 bases spanning the gap. Germline CDR1 is SGDLS and CDR2 is YYNGEE. The CDR3 length is 14 residues. The full variable domain, completed using reference TRBV9 and TRBJ2-3, is DSGVTQTPKHLITATGQRVTLRCSPRSGDLSVYWYQQSLDQGLQFLIQYYNGEERAKGNILERFSAQQFPDLHSELNLSSLELGDSALYFCASSPHLPTDTQYFGPGTRLTVL.

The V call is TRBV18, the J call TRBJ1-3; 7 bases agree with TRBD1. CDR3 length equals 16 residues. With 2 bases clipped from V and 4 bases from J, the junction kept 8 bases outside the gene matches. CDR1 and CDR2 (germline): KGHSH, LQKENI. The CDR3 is CASSPGRQGGGNTIYF. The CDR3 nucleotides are TGTGCCAGCTCACCAGGAAGACAGGGAGGAGGAAACACCATATATTTT.

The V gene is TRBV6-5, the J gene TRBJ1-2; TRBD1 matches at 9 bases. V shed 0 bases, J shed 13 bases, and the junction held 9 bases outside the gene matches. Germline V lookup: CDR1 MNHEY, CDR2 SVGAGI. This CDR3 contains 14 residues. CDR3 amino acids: CASSYSKGTGTSTF. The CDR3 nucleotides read TGTGCCAGCAGTTACTCGAAAGGGACAGGGACTAGCACCTTC.

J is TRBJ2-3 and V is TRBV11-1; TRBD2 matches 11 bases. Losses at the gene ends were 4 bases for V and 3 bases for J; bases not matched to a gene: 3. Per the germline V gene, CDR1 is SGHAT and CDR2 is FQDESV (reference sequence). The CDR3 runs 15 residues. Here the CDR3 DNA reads TGTGCCAGCAGCTCCCTAGCGGGGGGAACAGATACGCAGTATTTT. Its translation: CASSSLAGGTDTQYF.

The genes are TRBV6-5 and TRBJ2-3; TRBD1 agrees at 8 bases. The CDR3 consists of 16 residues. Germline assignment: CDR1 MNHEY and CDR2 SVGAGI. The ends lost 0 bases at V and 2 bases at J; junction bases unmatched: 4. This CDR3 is CASSYSRQGNTDTQYF. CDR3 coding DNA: TGTGCCAGCAGTTACTCGAGACAGGGGAACACAGATACGCAGTATTTT.

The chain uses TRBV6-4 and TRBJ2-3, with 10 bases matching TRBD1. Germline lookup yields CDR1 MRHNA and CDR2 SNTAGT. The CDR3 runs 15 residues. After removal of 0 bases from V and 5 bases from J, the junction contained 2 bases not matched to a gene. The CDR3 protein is CASSDSTGGKDTQYF. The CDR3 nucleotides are TGTGCCAGCAGTGACTCGACAGGGGGCAAAGATACGCAGTATTTT.